The 8 T cell receptor beta chains below were found in one sample sequenced in a study of shared clonotypes between healthy human individuals. The method was immunoSEQ multiplex PCR; TCRdb's version includes in-frame clones alone and lacks a portion of them. Of about 1 million clones listed, around four fifths were seen once; the top ten hold about 1.5%. The sample comprised memory CD4+ T cells sorted from blood. As for subset: CD45RA-negative fraction. These TCRs come from a man aged 18 to 29 in good health.

The chain is built from TRBV5-1 and TRBJ2-5; D is perhaps TRBD2 (6 bases). The CDR3 extends over 14 amino acids. Germline lookup yields CDR1 SGHRS and CDR2 YFSETQ. V lost 0 bases, J lost 1 base, and 7 bases lay in between. The CDR3 is CASSLVAVQETQYF. The DNA for the CDR3 is TGCGCCAGCAGCTTGGTAGCGGTCCAAGAGACCCAGTACTTC.

The chain employs TRBV27 and TRBJ1-5, with 7 positions matching TRBD1. The length of the CDR3 is 16 residues. Germline-derived CDR1 and CDR2 are MNHEY and SMNVEV (reference sequence). V was pared by 9 bases and J by 0 bases, with 11 bases of the junction left unmatched. DNA of the CDR3: TGTGCCAGACCGTCGCGGGACAGATTTAGCAATCAGCCCCAGCATTTT. Amino acids: CARPSRDRFSNQPQHF.

J is TRBJ2-3 and V is TRBV19; 7 bases are shared with TRBD1. The CDR3 has 15 amino acids. The J segment lost 4 bases and the V segment lost 6 bases, leaving 10 bases of the junction unmatched. Germline V lookup: CDR1 LNHDA, CDR2 SQIVND (reference sequence). Here the CDR3 reads CASRQQGWESDTQYF. The CDR3 bases are TGTGCCAGTAGGCAACAGGGGTGGGAATCAGATACGCAGTATTTT.

The chain has TRBV7-2 and TRBJ1-3; weak D call: TRBD1 (5 bases). Trimming removed 1 base from V and 4 bases from J, with 11 bases in between. This CDR3 spans 15 amino acids. CDR1 and CDR2 (germline): SGHTA, FQGNSA. This CDR3 reads CASSLGTRGGNTIYF. The DNA of the CDR3 is TGTGCCAGCAGCTTAGGGACACGCGGGGGAAACACCATATATTTT.

This clone was detected only a few times. This chain uses TRBV5-4 with TRBJ2-3, with D hard to call. Deletions cut 0 bases from V and 1 base from J, with 9 bases between. This CDR3 comprises 15 residues. Germline-derived CDR1 and CDR2 are SGHNT and YYREEE (reference sequence). The CDR3 sequence is CASSLDKRRTDTQYF. The DNA for the CDR3 is TGTGCCAGCAGCTTGGATAAGCGCCGCACAGATACGCAGTATTTT.

V and J are TRBV5-4 and TRBJ1-1; D is undetermined. Trimming shortened V by 0 bases and J by 3 bases, and 6 bases separated the two germline ends. The germline V gene has CDR1 SGHNT and CDR2 YYREEE (reference sequence). The CDR3 has 13 residues. Here the CDR3 DNA reads TGTGCCAGCAGCTTGGTCCCAGACACTGAAGCTTTCTTT. Translation: CASSLVPDTEAFF.

This rearrangement joins TRBV28 to TRBJ1-5, with TRBD1 identical over 7 bases. Germline CDR1 reads MDHEN; CDR2 reads SYDVKM. The CDR3 length is 14 residues. V was pared by 6 bases and J by 4 bases, with 6 bases of the junction left unmatched. The CDR3 DNA sequence: TGTGCCAGCAGGGGACAGCAACCTAATCAGCCCCAGCATTTT. Amino acids: CASRGQQPNQPQHF.

This chain connects TRBV4-1 to TRBJ1-1, with D maybe TRBD1 (5 bases). CDR3 length: 14 residues. V lost 4 bases and J 3 bases, leaving 12 bases between the germline ends. Germline-derived CDR1 and CDR2 are MGHRA and YSYEKL. DNA for the CDR3: TGCGCCAGCAGCCTTGACCGGGGGGACACTGAAGCTTTCTTT. The encoded protein is CASSLDRGDTEAFF.